The TCR beta chain under discussion was sequenced for a study of blood T cells in healthy people across ages. Overall study: Template switching caught about one barcoded beta molecule for each two T cells.

Together with a sample-barcoded 5' primer, a J-beta primer mix was included in a second PCR lasting about 7 to 11 cycles. Paired-end reads containing CDR3 totaled no fewer than 2.5 million for each sample. TCRdb re-derived calls from the 5' RACE reads in MiXCR, one entry per CDR3 protein. The sample has approximately 690,000 distinct CDR3 sequences, roughly 41% seen once. The sample, about 9.2 milliliters of peripheral blood, was drawn from each donor. Trimming shortened V by 2 bases and J by 3 bases, and 12 bases separated the two germline ends. The CDR3 loop spans 16 amino acids. Germline lookup yields CDR1 SGHDT and CDR2 YYEEEE.

This receptor was taken from a man aged 80 or over in good health. The chain couples TRBV5-6 to TRBJ2-6; D perhaps matches TRBD2 (5 bases). The sequencing input was blood. The CDR3 loop is CASSFPGIVGANVLTF. The CDR3 DNA follows: TGTGCCAGCAGCTTCCCGGGGATAGTTGGGGCCAACGTCCTGACTTTC.